A selection of T cell receptor beta chains follows, all from one sample in a study of T-cell reconstitution after alpha-beta-depleted transplantation in children. Each CDR3 protein gets one entry after TCRdb re-called the PCR reads with MiXCR. The table records about 1,000,000 distinct CDR3 sequences, about 29% of them present only once. This sample comprised PBMCs, mostly from graft donor cells, obtained 360 days after TCRalphabeta/CD19-depleted stem cell transplant. The source is a boy in the first two years of life who had a stem cell transplant for SCID, so the T cells may come from the graft donor. Each CDR3 is given with its conserved first and last residue. A D gene is named only where the DNA matches it firmly. Part of the rows lack a size; the others show once, few, many or a class for expanded clones.

j_gene | d_gene | v_gene | abundance | CDR3aa | CDR3nt
TRBJ1-1 | NA | TRBV4-3 | NA | CASSQRKRGWMNTEAFF | TGCGCCAGCAGCCAAAGGAAAAGGGGCTGGATGAACACTGAAGCTTTCTTT
TRBJ2-2 | NA | TRBV7-2 | NA | CASSLEMASGELFF | TGTGCCAGCAGCTTAGAAATGGCCTCCGGGGAGCTGTTTTTT
TRBJ2-3 | NA | TRBV20-1 | NA | CSAKARSFSTDTQYF | TGCAGTGCTAAGGCGAGATCGTTTAGCACAGATACGCAGTATTTT
TRBJ1-1 | TRBD1 | TRBV7-2 | NA | CASSLASYRGAFF | TGTGCCAGCAGCTTAGCGTCATACAGGGGAGCTTTCTTT
TRBJ2-3 | TRBD2 | TRBV7-8 | NA | CASSPRGTSGGSRADTQYF | TGTGCCAGCAGCCCCCGCGGGACTAGCGGGGGGTCTAGGGCAGATACGCAGTATTTT
TRBJ1-4 | TRBD1 | TRBV6-5 | few | CASSPTGGRGNEKLFF | TGTGCCAGCAGTCCGACAGGGGGCCGGGGTAATGAAAAACTGTTTTTT
TRBJ2-5 | TRBD2 | TRBV20-1 | few | CSATPGLAGGYQETQYF | TGCAGTGCTACCCCGGGACTAGCGGGGGGGTACCAAGAGACCCAGTACTTC
TRBJ2-2 | NA | TRBV7-9 | NA | CASSNFVLADRTGELFF | TGTGCCAGCAGCAATTTCGTACTGGCAGACCGGACCGGGGAGCTGTTTTTT
TRBJ2-3 | TRBD1 | TRBV4-1 | few | CASSRPGQGFTDTQYF | TGCGCCAGCAGCCGGCCGGGACAGGGATTCACAGATACGCAGTATTTT
TRBJ1-1 | NA | TRBV5-1 | NA | CASSLEGPRFTEAFF | TGCGCCAGCAGCTTGGAAGGGCCTCGATTTACTGAAGCTTTCTTT
TRBJ2-2 | NA | TRBV3-1 | NA | CASSPRSHGAGELFF | TGTGCCAGCAGCCCCAGATCCCACGGCGCCGGGGAGCTGTTTTTT
TRBJ1-3 | NA | TRBV5-1 | few | CASSLNRWDGNTIYF | TGCGCCAGCAGCCTGAATAGGTGGGACGGAAACACCATATATTTT
TRBJ1-3 | NA | TRBV20-1 | NA | CSANQPDLGNTIYF | TGCAGTGCTAACCAGCCGGACCTGGGAAACACCATATATTTT
TRBJ2-3 | NA | TRBV10-3 | few | CAISRGSPHTDTQYF | TGTGCCATCAGTAGAGGCTCACCACACACAGATACGCAGTATTTT
TRBJ1-5 | NA | TRBV19 | few | CASRRTEGNQPQHF | TGTGCCAGTAGGAGGACGGAAGGGAATCAGCCCCAGCATTTT
TRBJ2-7 | TRBD2 | TRBV7-6 | NA | CASSLAGRGEQYF | TGTGCCAGCAGCTTAGCGGGGAGGGGCGAGCAGTACTTC
TRBJ1-5 | NA | TRBV12-3/TRBV12-4 | NA | CASSWLFNQPQHF | TGTGCCAGCTCCTGGCTTTTCAATCAGCCCCAGCATTTT
TRBJ1-2 | NA | TRBV10-3 | once | CAISELTGSYGYTF | TGTGCCATCAGTGAGTTGACCGGGAGCTATGGCTACACCTTC
TRBJ1-1 | NA | TRBV20-1 | NA | CSARRYGRVNTEAFF | TGCAGTGCTAGACGGTACGGCAGGGTGAACACTGAAGCTTTCTTT
TRBJ1-5 | NA | TRBV7-6 | NA | CASSLARGPGNQPQHF | TGTGCCAGCAGCTTAGCGCGGGGGCCGGGCAATCAGCCCCAGCATTTT